This T cell receptor beta chain was identified during a study of cytomegalovirus exposure and HLA in healthy donors (dated by TCRdb to the late 2010s). Regarding the research as a whole: An earlier analysis of 587 of the donors reported about 290 Gb of sequence data and roughly 110 million unique TCR beta sequences from about 179 million T cells. An early release covering roughly 600 HLA-typed donors comprised around 300 gigabases of sequencing data and 85 million to 100 million unique TCR sequences. Among the roughly 400 genotyped donors, approximately 77% belonged to the genetic ancestry cluster associated with self-reported Caucasian donors. The study was designed to test whether signatures of past pathogen exposure could be identified by cataloging public T cell receptors. The T cell repertoires of about 700 subjects were profiled by immunosequencing and related to cytomegalovirus serostatus. Besides the first cohort of 550 to 750 subjects, a separate validation cohort made up of 95 to 150 different subjects was used. To predict cytomegalovirus infection status, the study combined high-throughput TCR immunosequencing, statistical association of individual TCRs with disease status, and machine learning. To study patterns of TCR occurrence, a later analysis re-analyzed previously published TCR beta repertoires from around 700 donors and added high-resolution HLA genotyping. Rather than using new phenotypic data, the later analysis identified candidate immune exposures from TCR beta sequences and from how often those sequences occurred across donors. In an earlier analysis of roughly 600 of the donors, high-throughput TCR beta sequencing was used to judge whether each TCR beta V gene segment behaved as functional or pseudogenic. Donor age, sex, ethnicity and CMV serostatus were collected together with the repertoire data. In a later genetic analysis, genome-wide SNP genotypes for about three fifths of the 666 donors were used, and that subset was treated as a discovery cohort. Every discovery cohort repertoire had been produced on one sequencing platform. Both class I and class II loci were covered by HLA typing, at four-digit resolution. Typing coverage varied by locus: roughly 620-630 donors for A, B, C, DRB1 and DQB1; more than 500 for DQA1; 606 for DPA1; fewer than 480 for DPB1. Several DR-DQ haplotypes were handled as single units for association and clustering, since linkage in the cohort was strong. Across approximately 420 genotyped donors of the cohort, an average of roughly 250,000 unique TCR beta nucleotide sequences per donor were sequenced, and roughly 20% of those sequences were non-productive. The paper as a whole reports these results and caveats: Roughly 15 rarely observed V segments, including chromosome 9 orphons, were excluded from the earlier analysis of several hundred of the donors because counts were too low. A further reported finding was that TCR beta sequences accurately predicted the HLA-A and HLA-B alleles for most subjects in the first cohort. Linkage disequilibrium might explain the correlated functional status among segregating V segments, but an unknown experimental factor could not be ruled out. Broadly in line with IMGT annotations, most TCR beta V segments showed up in productive rearrangements about 87% or about 30% of the time in an earlier analysis of several hundred of the donors. Some IMGT-functional V segments, including TRBV6-2 and TRBV6-3, could not be told apart with the 87-base-pair reads, so those segments were excluded. In vitro tests confirmed that three of the cytomegalovirus-associated TCR beta chains recognize cytomegalovirus antigens. In a later genetic analysis, fewer N-insertions in productive TCRs were reported among donors in an Asian-associated ancestry cluster than the approximately 630-donor mean. In a later analysis, most CMV-associated TCR beta chains were found to appear HLA-restricted, with HLA associations seemingly driven largely by CMV exposure. Presence/absence analyses assumed roughly uniform sequencing depth across donors, an assumption that may not hold. A cluster of highly shared sequence variants was judged likely to be a technical artifact of the sequencing pipeline. In a later genetic analysis, a missense DCLRE1C variant was associated with V-gene and J-gene trimming of TCR beta chains, and the association was replicated in an independent cohort. When HLA alleles, especially DR and DQ, strongly co-occurred, attributing TCR associations to individual alleles was difficult. The authors suggested that the approach could potentially be generalized to other disease states and immunological phenotypes. The cohort was sequenced for TCR beta chains only, and without alpha or paired-chain data the features that could be detected were limited. CMV serostatus was the only immune exposure information available for the cohort. According to a later analysis, parvovirus B19, influenza, CMV and Epstein-Barr virus appeared linked to several top co-occurrence clusters. The classifier was reported to diagnose cytomegalovirus status with high specificity and sensitivity in both the original and validation cohorts. Most TCR sequences were seen in very few donors, while some public TCRs were found in many individuals. In a later analysis, HLA-associated TCR beta chains showed more clonal expansion and lower generation probabilities than non-associated chains that were equally common. At a false discovery rate of 0.05, a later analysis linked about 16,000 TCR beta sequences to specific HLA alleles. A total of about 180 TCR beta chains were listed by the study as associated with cytomegalovirus. In a later analysis, TCR association rates were found to vary across HLA loci, with the most associated TCRs seen for DRB1 alleles and the fewest for HLA-C alleles. Because HLA typing was unavailable for some donors at each locus, only the typed subset was used in association tests.

About this clone itself: Its antigen is unknown. The sample holds no much larger clone one base away, and base qualities are not on file.

The cohort consisted of approximately 690 healthy bone marrow donors. At the time of sampling, all cohort members were nominally healthy, though unrecorded immune exposures were likely present. The donor was CMV seropositive and belonged to the group of 250 to 300 seropositive cohort members. Each donor provided a peripheral blood sample, and peripheral blood mononuclear cells were used for TCR beta sequencing. Genomic DNA extraction from the blood cell samples was performed with the Qiagen DNeasy Blood Extraction Kit. Spanning cysteine to phenylalanine, the CDR3 consists of 13 amino acids. Only the CDR3 region is kept as DNA, spanning 39 bases read in frame from base 1. Per the germline V gene, MGHRA is the CDR1 and YSYEKL is the CDR2. V is cut by 3 bases and J by 3 bases, and the space between the germline ends is 8 bases. Library construction relied on the immunoSEQ multiplex PCR assay. A mixture of 60 forward primers for TCR Vbeta segments and 13 reverse primers for TCR Jbeta segments was used in the multiplex PCR. The CDR3 region of rearranged TCR beta genes was amplified from genomic DNA by a multiplex PCR assay. The amplified TCR beta libraries were sequenced on the Illumina HiSeq System as 87-base-pair reads. Turning to the authors' computational methods: A later analysis tallied approximately 87 million unique TCR beta chains across the 666 repertoires, and roughly 11 million of those chains were shared by two or more donors. Raw reads were error-corrected and collapsed into unique sequences by a nearest-neighbor algorithm in which closely related sequences were merged to remove PCR and sequencing errors. To assign V, D and J gene segments, CDR3 sequences were aligned to IMGT reference sequences. Each retained sequence needed at least a six-nucleotide match to both a V gene segment and a J gene segment. Rearrangements were called productive when the CDR3 lacked stop codons and stayed in frame with V and J; all others were non-productive. CDR3 was defined by IMGT convention, running from the second conserved V-encoded cysteine to the conserved J-encoded phenylalanine. Sequences without an unambiguous match to a single V gene segment were excluded from the earlier analysis of 587 of the donors. In an earlier analysis of almost 600 of the donors, a V segment was called functional when productive rearrangements were above 56.7%, and segregating when the standard deviation between donors exceeded 5%. A statistical classification framework was built to diagnose cytomegalovirus status from the catalog of TCR beta chain sequences. In a later analysis, V and J genes were assigned by comparing TCR nucleotide sequences against IMGT/GENE-DB human TR gene sequences. A later analysis assigned CDR3 sequences and most-parsimonious VDJ recombination scenarios with the TCRdist pipeline. In a later analysis, every TCR beta chain was defined by the combination of its CDR3 amino acid sequence and its V-gene family, and reads without a unique V-gene family were dropped. To address suspected cross-contamination and a sequencing artifact, a later analysis removed several hundred highly shared, low-generation-probability nucleotide sequences. In a later analysis, a clonal expansion index for each public chain was calculated from normalized within-repertoire ranks of inferred template counts. Generation probabilities in a later analysis came from a VDJ recombination model fitted to out-of-frame rearrangements, and those results were checked against IGoR. In a later analysis, TCR-TCR, TCR-HLA and TCR-CMV co-occurrence was scored with hypergeometric tests, and a repertoire-size bias correction was applied to TCR pairs. A later analysis estimated false discovery rates by permuting HLA or CMV assignments 20 times. In a later analysis, co-occurring TCRs were grouped using DBSCAN, and TCRdist sequence similarity was added for clustering within HLA-allele-positive subsets. Repertoires with fewer than 30,000 or more than 120,000 public chains, plus five repertoires with anomalous nucleotide sharing, were excluded from co-occurrence clustering. TCRdb carries this immuneACCESS record with in-frame sequences only. Its versions omit some clonotypes, under half of them owing to an unresolved V gene in the studies checked, with the rest unexplained. V and J calls and clone size are as listed in that table; D and trimming were resolved from the DNA. In this sample the table shows over 100,000 clones, over 65% of which occur a single time. The top ten constitute 3.3% of the sample.

The TCR comes from a young woman in good health and CMV-seropositive. The V and J genes are TRBV4-1 and TRBJ2-5; the D segment could be TRBD1, given 5 matching bases. Material: PBMCs. The CDR3 protein is CASSHWTKETQYF. The bases are TGCGCCAGCAGCCATTGGACAAAAGAGACCCAGTACTTC.